This paragraph covers one T cell receptor (beta chain) sequence. Antigen specificity is unknown. Trimming cost V 3 bases and J 0 bases; bases outside gene matches: 16. This CDR3 contains 20 residues. Germline CDR1 and CDR2: LGHDT and YNNKEL (reference sequence). This sample is part of a study of response to subunit inactivated influenza vaccine. Study-wide points: Researchers suggested that each seasonal influenza vaccination recruits few new T cells.

Using its own MiXCR run on the RT-PCR reads, TCRdb lists one record per CDR3 protein. This sample has 550,000 to 800,000 distinct CDR3 sequences; around a sixth occur once, and the top ten carry 9.5% to 13%. Source: PBMCs from blood, taken about 13 days after vaccination. The rearrangement uses TRBV3-1 and TRBJ2-1, with 8 bases lining up with TRBD2. The sequence derives from a man aged 50-60 years who received an inactivated influenza vaccine. The CDR3 nucleotides are TGTGCCAGCAGCCAGACCTTAGGGGTAGCGGGGTCGAGCTCCTACAATGAGCAGTTCTTC. Its translation is CASSQTLGVAGSSSYNEQFF.